This T cell receptor (beta chain) was captured in a study of regulatory T cells in long-lasting Graves disease. General observations from the study: Comparison showed that persistent patients shared more public clonotypes (2,741) than new patients (roughly 970). Persistent disease preferred TRBV28, TRBJ1-2 and TRBJ2-5; new disease, TRBV20-1 and TRBJ2-1.

Arm-PCR of CDR3 regions and iRepertoire HTBI primers were the basis on which TCR beta libraries were built. TCRdb independently ran MiXCR on the multiplex PCR reads; one entry per CDR3 protein. The data hold 500,000 to 800,000 distinct CDR3 sequences, with around 32% observed a single time. With regard to this clonotype: Its specificity is unknown.

The time point: persistent/refractory GD, antithyroid drugs over 5 years with positive TRAb. PBMC RNA served as the TCR library source. Germline CDR1 DFQATT, CDR2 SNEGSKA (reference sequence). The CDR3 totals 17 residues. Trimming took 3 bases from V and 3 from J; bases not matched to a gene: 12. The chain joins TRBV20-1 to TRBJ2-7; 12 bases match TRBD2. The sequence derives from a female donor with Graves disease. This material consisted of peripheral blood mononuclear cells (PBMCs), taken when the disease was refractory, from a patient treated with antithyroid drugs. The CDR3 loop reads CSASPETSGRVVYEQYF. CDR3 DNA: TGCAGTGCTAGCCCCGAGACTAGCGGGAGAGTGGTCTACGAGCAGTACTTC.